Below are 5 T cell receptor beta chains sequenced from a single sample in a study of T cell responses to AZD1222 COVID-19 vaccine. Sequencing used immunoSEQ multiplex PCR; TCRdb keeps in-frame clones, though not all of them. Altogether roughly 190,000 clones are present, about 92% being singletons, with the ten largest covering 3.6%. The sample was peripheral blood, taken 28 days after the second dose of the MenACWY control vaccine. The receptor set was obtained from an adult who received the MenACWY meningococcal vaccine as a control.

The chain has TRBV5-6 and TRBJ1-2, with D unresolved. The germline V and J ends were trimmed by 1 base and 3 bases, with 10 bases remaining between them. CDR1 is SGHDT, CDR2 YYEEEE, per germline. The CDR3 is made up of 14 amino acids. DNA of the CDR3: TGTGCCAGCAGCTTGTCAATCACGGACTATGGCTACACCTTC. It codes for CASSLSITDYGYTF.

The rearrangement links TRBV24-1 to TRBJ1-5; D is ambiguous. The CDR3 is made up of 15 amino acids. Germline CDR1 reads KGHDR; CDR2 reads SFDVKD. Trimming left V 4 bases short and J 6 bases short, with 15 bases between. This chain's CDR3 is CATSEGDRRSQPQHF. The CDR3 DNA is TGTGCCACCAGTGAAGGAGACCGGCGGAGTCAGCCCCAGCATTTT.

The chain uses TRBV7-2 and TRBJ2-3, with 11 bases lining up with TRBD2. The CDR3 consists of 16 residues. After removal of 5 bases from V and 6 bases from J, the junction contained 10 bases not matched to a gene. Per germline, CDR1 SGHTA and CDR2 FQGNSA. The CDR3 region is CASSLGLAGPGDTQYF. The CDR3, as DNA: TGTGCCAGCAGCCTAGGACTAGCGGGCCCGGGCGATACGCAGTATTTT.

V and J are TRBV6-5 and TRBJ1-1, with D tentatively TRBD1 (6 bases). Deletions cut 2 bases from V and 5 bases from J, with 9 bases between. Germline CDR1 and CDR2: MNHEY and SVGAGI. The CDR3 extends over 13 amino acids. For the CDR3, the DNA is TGTGCCAGCAGTTACGGAGGGGGGACTGAAGCTTTCTTT. Translation gives CASSYGGGTEAFF.

This clone appeared a few times. The rearrangement joins TRBV15 to TRBJ1-2, with D perhaps matching TRBD1 (5 bases). V lost 5 bases and J 7 bases, leaving 17 bases between the germline ends. CDR3 length equals 14 residues. CDR1 is LNHNV, CDR2 YYDKDF, per germline (reference sequence). CDR3 protein: CATSVAGFGAGYTF. CDR3 DNA: TGTGCCACCAGCGTCGCGGGGTTCGGGGCTGGCTACACCTTC.